This T cell receptor beta chain was captured in a study of T cells in Graves' hyperthyroidism and ophthalmopathy. This clonotype was observed a handful of times. Germline V gene data show CDR1 as MGHRA and CDR2 as YSYEKL. Trimming removed 4 bases from V and 3 bases from J; junction bases left unmatched: 1. CDR3 size: 14 residues. Amplification of TCR beta CDR3 regions used RNA as the template. A first-round RT-PCR of the TCR CDR3 used the HTBI primer set. One entry per CDR3 protein, called by TCRdb with MiXCR from the multiplex PCR reads. The repertoire holds 390,000 or so distinct CDR3 sequences, with under 15% as singletons.

The gene calls are TRBV4-1 and TRBJ2-2; 8 bases are shared with TRBD1. This sequence originates from a young man with Graves' ophthalmopathy. The specimen sequenced was blood. The CDR3 loop is CASSPTGDTGELFF. The CDR3 DNA sequence: TGCGCCAGCAGCCCGACAGGGGACACCGGGGAGCTGTTTTTT.